The sequence of this T cell receptor (beta chain) was determined in a study of blood T cell repertoires in COVID-19. Looking at the study overall: Sites in the United States, Italy and Spain provided acute and convalescent COVID-19 samples.

The V gene's germline CDR1 is SGHTA and CDR2 FQGNSA. CDR3 length: 14 residues. The J segment lost 4 bases and the V segment lost 2 bases, leaving 4 bases of the junction unmatched. In the study's own analysis: Nucleated cell counts were estimated from reference gene primer amplification. The method was immunoSEQ multiplex PCR; TCRdb's version includes in-frame clones alone and lacks a portion of them. The V and J calls and the clone size are those of that table, but D and trimming were determined from the DNA. The sample holds 54,000 or so clones, roughly 87% seen once. The material sequenced was peripheral blood. The chain recombines TRBV7-2 with TRBJ2-7; 8 bases fit TRBD1. The receptor was derived from a man aged 50 to 60 with active COVID-19. CDR3 coding DNA: TGTGCCAGCAGCTTACAGGGGGCACCGTACGAGCAGTACTTC. Amino acid sequence: CASSLQGAPYEQYF.